This paragraph reports one T cell receptor (beta chain). No antigen is known for it. One end of the junction fails to match germline, which may point to a read error. Combining a sample-barcoded 5' primer with a J-beta primer mix, a second PCR ran for roughly 7 to 12 cycles. One entry per CDR3 protein results from TCRdb running MiXCR on the 5' RACE reads. The sample comprises nearly 1 million distinct CDR3 sequences, around 54% of which are singletons, and about a fifth rests with the top ten. These data are taken from a study of blood T cells in healthy people across ages. Points from the study as a whole: Older age went with lower TCR beta diversity per million T cells, in a roughly linear way.

The TCR comes from a woman in her sixties in good health. The sample was blood.

The chain's CDR3 is CASSPARTGARYGQYF. CDR3 sequence (DNA): TGTGCCAGCAGTCCCGCACGGACCGGGGCCCGCTACGGGCAGTACTTC. This rearrangement joins TRBV28 to TRBJ2-7, with D perhaps TRBD1 or TRBD2 (5 bases each). CDR1 and CDR2 from the germline V gene are MDHEN and SYDVKM. CDR3 length: 16 amino acids. The full variable domain, in which reference TRBV28 and TRBJ2-7 provide the parts outside the CDR3, is DVKVTQSSRYLVKRTGEKVFLECVQDMDHENMFWYRQDPGLGLRLIYFSYDVKMKEKGDIPEGYSVSREKKERFSLILESASTNQTSMYLCASSPARTGARYGQYFGPGTRLTVT.